The T cell receptor (beta chain) under discussion was sequenced for a study of blood T cells in healthy people across ages (dated by TCRdb to 2015 to 2017). Broadly, across the study: In model experiments, template switching captured about one uniquely barcoded TCR beta cDNA molecule for every two T cells. Age-related changes in TCR beta repertoire diversity were measured in the study by deep sequencing normalized with unique cDNA molecular identifiers. The donors were divided into four age groups: young (average approximately 17 years), middle-aged (approximately 39), aged (approximately 59) and long-lived (roughly 82). Donors of different ages were randomly distributed across sequencing lanes to avoid experimental bias. Two additional independent replicas of 1 million unique cDNA reads from the same blood draw were analyzed for two donors (one aged 18 to 30 and one aged 80 or older). The paper's findings and limits, for the study overall: Compared with the aged group, the long-lived group had more naive CD4+ T cells, fewer expanded clones and increased TCR diversity, suggesting age selection. Observed TCR beta diversity per million T cells fell roughly linearly with age, and a significant reduction was already apparent by age roughly 40. Total diversity estimates from one million sequenced T cells were considered lower bounds and underestimates. Because donor CMV infection status was unknown, age-related changes in expanded clonotypes were potentially confounded. Bulk unsorted PBMC profiling prevented conclusive comparison of naive and antigen-experienced compartments. Observed TCR beta diversity correlated strongly with the percentage of naive T cells measured by flow cytometry.

The library relied on 5' RACE. For sequencing, an Illumina HiSeq 2500 was employed. A second PCR of about 6 to 12 cycles was run with a J-beta primer mix and a sample-barcoded 5' primer. A template-switch 5' adaptor carrying 12 random nucleotides introduced a unique molecular identifier onto each TCR beta cDNA molecule. Each sample yielded at least 2.5 million CDR3-containing paired-end reads. First-strand cDNA synthesis was performed from all RNA using the Mint cDNA synthesis kit, with priming by a TRBC-specific oligonucleotide. After uracil-DNA glycosylase treatment, a first 18-cycle PCR used universal primers M1SS and BC2_uni_R on all cDNA. Regarding the original processing steps: Each sample was normalized by randomly selecting 1 million high-quality reads, each carrying a distinct molecular identifier. Reads with shared molecular identifiers were discarded instead of being binned into consensus sequences. CDR3 identification, clonotype clustering and error correction used MiTCR with a Q25 quality threshold and the strictest error-elimination algorithm. A nonparametric unseen species model with Euler transformation was used to estimate lower-bound total TCR beta diversity. TCRdb cleaned the public reads at Q25 with fastp, built clones with MiXCR and kept in-frame beta chains. Entries that share a CDR3 protein sequence are merged under the most common genes and DNA. For this entry, the V and J calls and clone size follow TCRdb and not the study's own pipeline. The sample table lists 1.5 million to 2 million distinct CDR3 sequences, about 28% of them with a count of one. The top ten clonotypes cover around 7.7% of the sample.

The donors were about 40 Caucasian individuals from Russia, aged 6 to 90 years, who were systemically healthy. Each donor gave roughly 9.5 milliliters of peripheral blood, collected into EDTA-treated Vacutainer tubes. Ficoll-Paque density-gradient centrifugation was used to isolate PBMCs, with at least 6 million per sample. Trizol reagent was used to extract total RNA from PBMCs, with at least 5 micrograms per sample. For every donor, an aliquot of PBMCs went through flow cytometry to measure the percentages of naive CD45RAhigh/CD27high T cells. The germline ends are 21 bases apart after V is trimmed by 6 bases and J by 4 bases. The CDR3 starts with the cysteine, ends with the phenylalanine, and has 15 residues. Only CDR3 DNA remains: 45 bases, in frame from the first base. CDR1 and CDR2 are read off the germline V gene (reference sequence) as DFQATT and SNEGSKA. A word on this clonotype: It has no known antigen specificity. Base qualities are missing; no much larger clone stands one base away.

The sample taken for sequencing was blood. This sequence was found in a woman under 40 in good health. The rearranged segments are TRBV20-1 and TRBJ1-2; perhaps TRBD1 is the D gene, with 5 bases matching. The nucleotides read TGCAGTGCAGTTCGGTCCGGGGCAGAGCCCTATGGCTACACCTTC. This encodes CSAVRSGAEPYGYTF.